This is a list of T cell receptor beta chains from one sample in a study of technical replicates of blood from a handful of donors. Repertoires were generated with immunoSEQ multiplex PCR, while TCRdb's copy carries only in-frame clones and drops some. The sample lists approximately 79,000 clones, approximately 95% occurring once. The specimen sequenced was T cells isolated from PBMCs. Every receptor here comes from a human donor in good health. Both conserved end residues are part of each CDR3. D genes are given only for firm matches. Where a row states a size, it is once, few, many or the class of an expanded clone; other rows omit it.

j_call,d_call,v_call,clone_size,cdr3_nt,cdr3_aa
TRBJ1-1,TRBD1,TRBV2,.,TGTGCCAGCAGTTTGGACAGGGGGCATGAAGCTTTCTTT,CASSLDRGHEAFF
TRBJ1-5,.,TRBV19,once,TGTGCCAGTAGTATATACGGGGGAGGCCAGCCCCAGCATTTT,CASSIYGGGQPQHF
TRBJ1-1,TRBD1,TRBV7-9,.,TGTGCCAGCAGCTACGTCAGGGGGTATTGGACTGAAGCTTTCTTT,CASSYVRGYWTEAFF
TRBJ1-4,.,TRBV5-1,.,TGCGCCAGCAGCCTTCTCGGCAGGGGCGCAAATGGAAAACTGTTTTTT,CASSLLGRGANGKLFF
TRBJ2-3,TRBD2,TRBV11-3,.,TGTGCCAGCAGCTACGTAGCGGGAGGTTTAGATACGCAGTATTTT,CASSYVAGGLDTQYF
TRBJ1-5,.,TRBV28,.,TGTGCCAGCAGCTGGCCAGGGGTGGATCAGCCCCAGCATTTT,CASSWPGVDQPQHF
TRBJ2-7,.,TRBV5-1,.,TGCGCCAGCAGCTTGGGACAGGTCTCGAACGAGCAGTACTTC,CASSLGQVSNEQYF
TRBJ2-2,TRBD2,TRBV18,.,TGTGCCAGCTCACCAGGGACTAGCGTCGTCGGGGAGCTGTTTTTT,CASSPGTSVVGELFF
TRBJ1-6,.,TRBV7-9,.,TGTGCCAGCAGCTTAGCGCTCATGAGCTCCTATAATTCACCCCTCCACTTT,CASSLALMSSYNSPLHF
TRBJ2-2,.,TRBV6-5,.,TGTGCCACCACCTACAACACCGGGGAGCTGTTTTTT,CATTYNTGELFF
TRBJ2-1,TRBD1,TRBV4-1,.,TGCGCCAGCAGCCAAGATCCGGGAACAGGGGGGCTAGAGCAGTTCTTC,CASSQDPGTGGLEQFF
TRBJ2-6,.,TRBV7-9,.,TGTGCCAGCAGCCCCCGGACAGCGAGCTCTGGGGCCAACGTCCTGACTTTC,CASSPRTASSGANVLTF
TRBJ1-1,TRBD1,TRBV10-3,.,TGTGCCACGCGTCGGGACAGGGACACTGAAGCTTTCTTT,CATRRDRDTEAFF
TRBJ2-7,TRBD2,TRBV28,.,TGTGCCAGCAGTCCGACTAGCGGCACCTACGAGCAGTACTTC,CASSPTSGTYEQYF
TRBJ1-4,.,TRBV4-1,.,TGCGCCAGCAGCCAGCGTCTGGGCGACAGTCACTTGGGAGGAAAACTGTTTTTT,CASSQRLGDSHLGGKLFF
TRBJ2-2,.,TRBV14,.,TGTGCCAGCAGCCAACAGGGTTACGCCGGGGAGCTGTTTTTT,CASSQQGYAGELFF
TRBJ2-6,.,TRBV18,.,TGTGCCAGCTCACCCCAGGGTCCTGGGGCCAACGTCCTGACTTTC,CASSPQGPGANVLTF
TRBJ1-5,.,TRBV4-1,.,TGCGCCAGCAGCCAAGATGCAGGCGGCAATCAGCCCCAGCATTTT,CASSQDAGGNQPQHF
TRBJ2-1,.,TRBV11-3,.,TGTGCCAGCAGCATTAGCGGCAATGAGCAGTTCTTC,CASSISGNEQFF
TRBJ2-1,.,TRBV19,.,TGTGCCACAAGCTGGACAGCCTACAATGAGCAGTTCTTC,CATSWTAYNEQFF
TRBJ1-4,TRBD1,TRBV7-9,.,TGTGCCAGCAGCGAACAGGGGCCAGAAAATGAAAAACTGTTTTTT,CASSEQGPENEKLFF
TRBJ2-1,TRBD2,TRBV7-8,.,TGTGCCAGCAGCTTAGGATGGGCGGGAGGGACCAATGAGCAGTTCTTC,CASSLGWAGGTNEQFF
TRBJ2-1,TRBD1,TRBV7-9,.,TGTGCCAGCAGCCGCGACAGGGCACAGGAGCAGTTCTTC,CASSRDRAQEQFF
TRBJ2-1,TRBD2,TRBV25-1,.,TGTGCCAGCAGTGAATATAGCGCTAGCGGGAGTTTATACAATGAGCAGTTCTTC,CASSEYSASGSLYNEQFF
TRBJ1-2,TRBD1,TRBV28,.,TGTGCCAGCAGCTTCAGGGGGAATGGCTACACCTTC,CASSFRGNGYTF